The source of this T cell receptor beta chain is a study of cytomegalovirus exposure and HLA in healthy donors. On the study more broadly: Inside one of the first data releases sat tens of millions of unique TCRs taken from HLA-typed donors. Study-wide results and limits: In an earlier analysis, most TCR beta V segments were productive about 90% or about 30% of the time. Under in vitro conditions, a few CMV-associated chains were confirmed as specific for CMV antigens. When analyzed later, a missense DCLRE1C variant was found to be linked to TCR beta V- and J-gene trimming.

V was pared by 4 bases and J by 2 bases, with 7 bases of the junction left unmatched. Looked up from germline, CDR1 is SGHDT and CDR2 is YYEEEE. The CDR3 is 16 residues long. A note on this clone: Its matching antigen is unknown.

The PCR made use of 60 Vbeta and 13 Jbeta primers. Assay: immunoSEQ multiplex PCR; the TCRdb copy retains only in-frame clones and omits some. The sample has fewer than 250,000 clones; about three quarters are singletons. The source material was PBMCs. V is TRBV5-6 and J is TRBJ1-3; 9 nucleotides line up with TRBD1. The origin of this receptor is a man aged 35-49 years in good health and CMV-seronegative. CDR3: CASSTPGQGAGNTIYF. The DNA for the CDR3 is TGTGCCAGCAGCACCCCGGGACAGGGAGCTGGAAACACCATATATTTT.